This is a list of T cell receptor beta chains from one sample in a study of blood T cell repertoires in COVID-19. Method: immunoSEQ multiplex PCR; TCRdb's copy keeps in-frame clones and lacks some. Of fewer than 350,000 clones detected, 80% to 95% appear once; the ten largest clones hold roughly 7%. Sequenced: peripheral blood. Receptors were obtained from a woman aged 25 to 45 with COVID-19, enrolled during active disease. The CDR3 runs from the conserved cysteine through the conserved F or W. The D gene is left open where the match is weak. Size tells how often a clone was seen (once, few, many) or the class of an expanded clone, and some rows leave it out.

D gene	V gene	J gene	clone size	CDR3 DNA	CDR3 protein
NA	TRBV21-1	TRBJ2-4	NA	TGTGCCAGCAGCAGTCGGGACAGGGAGGCGGAAAACATTCAGTACTTC	CASSSRDREAENIQYF
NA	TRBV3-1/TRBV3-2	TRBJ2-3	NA	TGTGCCAGCAGCTCCACCGGGAGCAGCACAGATACGCAGTATTTT	CASSSTGSSTDTQYF
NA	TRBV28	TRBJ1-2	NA	TGTGCCAGCAGAACAGGGTTACATTATGGCTACACCTTC	CASRTGLHYGYTF
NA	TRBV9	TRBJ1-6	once	TGTGCCAGCAGCGCGACAGGCTATAATTCACCCCTCCACTTT	CASSATGYNSPLHF
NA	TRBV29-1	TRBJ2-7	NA	TGCAGCGGGGGGCAGAACTCCTACGAGCAGTACTTC	CSGGQNSYEQYF
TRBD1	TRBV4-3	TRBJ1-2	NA	TGCGCCAGCAGCCAAGTCCCCTGGACAGGGGCGAGAAAAAACTATGGCTACACCTTC	CASSQVPWTGARKNYGYTF
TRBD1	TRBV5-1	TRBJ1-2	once	TGCGCCAGCAGCCGGCCGGCAGGGGGCAGCCCTAACTATGGCTACACCTTC	CASSRPAGGSPNYGYTF
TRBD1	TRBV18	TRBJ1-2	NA	TGTGCCAGCTCACCGCCGGGACAGGGTGCCCTGGATGGCTACACCTTC	CASSPPGQGALDGYTF
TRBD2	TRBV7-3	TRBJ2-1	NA	TGTGCCAGCAGCTCTGCCCCCGTAGCGGGAGATATCTATGAGCAGTTCTTC	CASSSAPVAGDIYEQFF
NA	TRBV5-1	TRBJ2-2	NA	TGCGCCAGCAGCTGGTCTAGCACCGGGGAGCTGTTTTTT	CASSWSSTGELFF
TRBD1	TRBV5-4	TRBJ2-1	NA	TGTGCCAGCAGCTTAAGAATACTTACAGGGGCCCGCTCCTACAATGAGCAGTTCTTC	CASSLRILTGARSYNEQFF
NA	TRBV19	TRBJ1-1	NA	TGTGCCAGTAGTGGGAGGGGGAAAAACACTGAAGCTTTCTTT	CASSGRGKNTEAFF
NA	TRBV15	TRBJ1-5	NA	TGTGCCACCAGCAGGACAACAGGGAAAGGGCAGCCCCAGCATTTT	CATSRTTGKGQPQHF
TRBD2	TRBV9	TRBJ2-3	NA	TGTGCCAGCAGCCCGAAACTAGCGGTCCTCACAGATACGCAGTATTTT	CASSPKLAVLTDTQYF
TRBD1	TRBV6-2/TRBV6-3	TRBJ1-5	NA	TGTGCCAGCAGTTGGGACAGGGTGTTGAATCAGCCCCAGCATTTT	CASSWDRVLNQPQHF
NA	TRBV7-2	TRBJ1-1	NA	TGTGCCAGCAGCAAGGCGGGGTCCACTGAAGCTTTCTTT	CASSKAGSTEAFF
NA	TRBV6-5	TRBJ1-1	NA	TGTGCCAGCAGCCGGGCAGGGTTAGGGGACACTGAAGCTTTCTTT	CASSRAGLGDTEAFF
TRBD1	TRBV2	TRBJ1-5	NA	TGTGCCAACTCAGGACAGGGCGGAGGCAATCAGCCCCAGCATTTT	CANSGQGGGNQPQHF
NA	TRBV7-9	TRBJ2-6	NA	TGTGCCAGCAGCCACGGACTGTCCTCTGGGGCCAACGTCCTGACTTTC	CASSHGLSSGANVLTF
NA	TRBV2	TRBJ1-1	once	TGTGCCAGCAATCGAGACAGGAACACTGAAGCTTTCTTT	CASNRDRNTEAFF
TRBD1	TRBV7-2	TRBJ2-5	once	TGTGCCAGCAGCCCCGGGACAGGGTGGGAGACCCAGTACTTC	CASSPGTGWETQYF
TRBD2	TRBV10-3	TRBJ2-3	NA	TGTGCCATCAGAATAGCGGGAGCGGGAGATACGCAGTATTTT	CAIRIAGAGDTQYF
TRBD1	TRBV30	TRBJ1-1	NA	TGTGCCTGGAAGAACAGGGGAGATACTGAAGCTTTCTTT	CAWKNRGDTEAFF
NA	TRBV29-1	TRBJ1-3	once	TGCAGCGTTGAAGATGCGAACTCTGGAAACACCATATATTTT	CSVEDANSGNTIYF
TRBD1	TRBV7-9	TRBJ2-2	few	TGTGCCAGCAGCTTGGGTACAGGGGACACCGGGGAGCTGTTTTTT	CASSLGTGDTGELFF
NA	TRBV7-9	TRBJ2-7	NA	TGTGCCAGCAGCTTAGGGACAACCTACGAGCAGTACTTC	CASSLGTTYEQYF
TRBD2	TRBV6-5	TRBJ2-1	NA	TGTGCCAGCAGTTACTCGAAGCGGGGGGACAATGAGCAGTTCTTC	CASSYSKRGDNEQFF
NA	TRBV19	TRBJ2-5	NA	TGTGCCAGTAGTATCGGCCAGGGCGAGACCCAGTACTTC	CASSIGQGETQYF
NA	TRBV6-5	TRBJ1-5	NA	TGTGCCAGCAGTTACTCGGAGGGTGTGGAGCCCCAGCATTTT	CASSYSEGVEPQHF
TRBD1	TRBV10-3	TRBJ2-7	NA	TGTGCCATCAGCGATGGGACAGGGGGAAACGAGCAGTACTTC	CAISDGTGGNEQYF
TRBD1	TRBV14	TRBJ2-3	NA	TGTGCCAGCAGCCAGGACAGGGTTAAGACAGATACGCAGTATTTT	CASSQDRVKTDTQYF
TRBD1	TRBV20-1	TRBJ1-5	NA	TGCAGTGCTAGTTTGGGACAGAATCAGCCCCAGCATTTT	CSASLGQNQPQHF
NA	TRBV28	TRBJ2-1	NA	TGTGCCAGCAGTTTGATGAGCGTTAGCTCCTACAATGAGCAGTTCTTC	CASSLMSVSSYNEQFF
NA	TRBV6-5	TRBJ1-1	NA	TGTGCCAGCTACAGAGGGGAAGCTTTCTTT	CASYRGEAFF
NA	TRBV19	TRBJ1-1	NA	TGTGCCAGTAGGTTTCGGGGAGGGAACACTGAAGCTTTCTTT	CASRFRGGNTEAFF
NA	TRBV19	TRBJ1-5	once	TGTGCCAGTAGCCTTAGAGATCAGCCCCAGCATTTT	CASSLRDQPQHF
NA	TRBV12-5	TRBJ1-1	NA	TGTGCTAGTGGTTTGGGGGGGGTCAGGGAAAAAGCTTTCTTT	CASGLGGVREKAFF
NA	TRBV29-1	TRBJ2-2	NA	TGCAGCGTTGACAGGGGTAGCACCGGGGAGCTGTTTTTT	CSVDRGSTGELFF
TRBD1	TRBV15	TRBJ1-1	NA	TGTGCCACCAGCTGGGGACAGGGGGATTGGACTGAAGCTTTCTTT	CATSWGQGDWTEAFF
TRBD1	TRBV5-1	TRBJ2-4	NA	TGCGCCAGCAGCTCCCGGACAGGGAAGGACAAAAACATTCAGTACTTC	CASSSRTGKDKNIQYF
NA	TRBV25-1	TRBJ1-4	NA	TGTGCCAGCAGTGACGAGGGGGAGGGTGAAAAACTGTTTTTT	CASSDEGEGEKLFF
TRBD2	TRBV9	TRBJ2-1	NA	TGTGCCAGCAGCGTCCGGGACTACTCCTACAATGAGCAGTTCTTC	CASSVRDYSYNEQFF
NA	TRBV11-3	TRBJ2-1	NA	TGTGCCAGCAGCTTATCTGCGAACAATGAGCAGTTCTTC	CASSLSANNEQFF
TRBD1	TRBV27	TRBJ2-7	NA	TGTGCCAGCAGTGGGATCAGGGGGTTTTACGAGCAGTACTTC	CASSGIRGFYEQYF
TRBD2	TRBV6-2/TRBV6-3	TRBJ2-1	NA	TGTGCCAGCAGCTTAAACCGACTAGCGGGAGGCAAAAATGAGCAGTTCTTC	CASSLNRLAGGKNEQFF
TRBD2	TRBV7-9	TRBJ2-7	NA	TGTGCCAGCAGCCCATGGGACTATCTACGAGAGCAGTACTTC	CASSPWDYLREQYF
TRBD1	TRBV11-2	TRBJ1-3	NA	TGTGCCAGCAGCCCCTGGACAGGGACGGGAAACACCATATATTTT	CASSPWTGTGNTIYF
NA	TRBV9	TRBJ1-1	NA	TGTGCCAGCAGCGCGGCGGGGGCCTTGAACACTGAAGCTTTCTTT	CASSAAGALNTEAFF
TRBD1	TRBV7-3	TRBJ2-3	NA	TGTGCCAGCAGCCGAGACGGACAGGGGTCGGTAGATACGCAGTATTTT	CASSRDGQGSVDTQYF
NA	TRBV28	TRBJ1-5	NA	TGTGCCAGCAGTTTATTGCAGAAGTATAGCAATCAGCCCCAGCATTTT	CASSLLQKYSNQPQHF
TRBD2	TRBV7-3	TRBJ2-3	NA	TGTGCCAGCAGCCCACCCTTGGCGGGGGGTAGCACAGATACGCAGTATTTT	CASSPPLAGGSTDTQYF
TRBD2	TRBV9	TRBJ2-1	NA	TGTGCCAGCAGCGCTGACCTCCACCGGACTAGACTAACCAATGAGCAGTTCTTC	CASSADLHRTRLTNEQFF